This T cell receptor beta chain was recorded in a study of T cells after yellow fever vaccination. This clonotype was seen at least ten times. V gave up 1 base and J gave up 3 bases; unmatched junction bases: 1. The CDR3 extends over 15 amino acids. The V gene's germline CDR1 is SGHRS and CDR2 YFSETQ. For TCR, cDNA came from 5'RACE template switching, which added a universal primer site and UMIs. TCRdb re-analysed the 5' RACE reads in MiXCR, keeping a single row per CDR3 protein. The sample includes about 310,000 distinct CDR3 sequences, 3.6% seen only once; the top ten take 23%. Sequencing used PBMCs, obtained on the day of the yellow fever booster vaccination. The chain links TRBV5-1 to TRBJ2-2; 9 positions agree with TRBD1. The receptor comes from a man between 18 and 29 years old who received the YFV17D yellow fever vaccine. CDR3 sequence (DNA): TGCGCCAGCAGCTTGCGGACAGGGGACACCGGGGAGCTGTTTTTT. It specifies CASSLRTGDTGELFF.